The sequence of this TCR beta chain was determined in a study of CD8 T cells in ankylosing spondylitis. Study observations and caveats: A TCR beta motif of under 10 highly homologous variants seemed to mark ankylosing spondylitis blood. A subset of motif variants has previously been described in the synovial fluid and blood of reactive arthritis. Enrichment of disease-linked clones was reportedly significant in matched ankylosing spondylitis synovial fluid.

Of note for this clonotype: The antigen is not known.

Unmatched junction bases numbered 12, after V lost 5 bases and J lost 0 bases. The CDR3 is 17 residues long. The V gene's germline CDR1 is LGHNT and CDR2 FRNRAP. TCRdb re-called the 5' RACE reads through MiXCR, storing one row per CDR3 protein. The sample holds a few hundred thousand distinct CDR3 sequences; about 20% are singletons and the top ten take about 16%. Sequencing input: blood, either unsorted or a sorted T cell fraction (not recorded which). This receptor was taken from a male donor with ankylosing spondylitis. The rearrangement uses TRBV12-5 and TRBJ2-7, with TRBD1 matching over 8 bases. The CDR3 DNA is TGTGCTAGTGGTCCTTCGGACGGACAGGGAAGCTCCTACGAGCAGTACTTC. Translation gives CASGPSDGQGSSYEQYF.